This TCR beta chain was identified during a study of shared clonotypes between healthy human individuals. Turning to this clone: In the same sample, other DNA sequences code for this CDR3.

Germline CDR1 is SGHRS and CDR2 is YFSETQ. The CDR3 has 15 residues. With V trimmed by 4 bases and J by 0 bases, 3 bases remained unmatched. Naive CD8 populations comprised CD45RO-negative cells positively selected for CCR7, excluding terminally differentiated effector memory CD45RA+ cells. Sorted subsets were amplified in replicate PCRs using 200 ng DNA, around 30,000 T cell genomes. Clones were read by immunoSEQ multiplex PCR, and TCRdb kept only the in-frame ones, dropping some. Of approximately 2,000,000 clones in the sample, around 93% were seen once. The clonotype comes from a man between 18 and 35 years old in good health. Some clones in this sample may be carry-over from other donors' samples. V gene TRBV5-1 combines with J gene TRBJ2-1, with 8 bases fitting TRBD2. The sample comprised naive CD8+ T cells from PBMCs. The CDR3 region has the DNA TGCGCCAGCAGCGGGGCGGGAGGCTCCTACAATGAGCAGTTCTTC. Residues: CASSGAGGSYNEQFF.